The present entry profiles one T cell receptor (beta chain) with its context. Its antigen remains unidentified. The CDR3 extends over 14 amino acids. V lost 1 base, J lost 5 bases, and 11 bases lay in between. CDR1 SEHNR and CDR2 FQNEAQ come from the germline V gene (reference sequence). The data stem from a study of CD4 T cells in relation to SARS-CoV-2 and coronaviruses. Study-level background: TCR beta CDR3s were sequenced after roughly 10-day antigen culture of PBMCs. Of the patients, 8 or 9 were male, 4 female, two Hispanic.

Survey-level TCR-beta sequencing used DNA from CEF-cultured naive and memory CD4+ T cells. TCRdb's copy holds only in-frame clones and misses some; the assay was immunoSEQ multiplex PCR. There are about 38,000 clones in the sample; around 74% occur only once, and 20% lies in the top ten. Naive or memory CD4+ cells were cultured 1:1 with T cell-depleted PBMCs plus CEF. The sample consisted of memory CD4+ T cells from PBMCs, cultured in vitro. The clonotype originates from an adult with COVID-19. This chain joins TRBV7-9 and TRBJ1-1; no definite D call. The CDR3 reads CASSLEKKITEAFF. CDR3 coding DNA: TGTGCCAGCAGCTTAGAAAAGAAGATTACTGAAGCTTTCTTT.